These T cell receptor beta chains were read from a single sample in a study of Graves' ophthalmopathy and Graves' hyperthyroidism. TCRdb itself ran the multiplex PCR reads through MiXCR, one entry per CDR3 protein. Altogether approximately 480,000 distinct CDR3 sequences are present, around 14% being singletons, with the ten largest covering roughly 10%. Sequencing was done on a sample of blood. The receptor source for this set is a woman younger than 45 with Graves' ophthalmopathy. The CDR3 runs from the conserved cysteine through the conserved F or W. The order of the fields is V gene, J gene, clone size, D gene, CDR3 protein, CDR3 DNA. A D gene is named only where the DNA matches it firmly. Some rows mark clone size as missing; the rest say once, few, many or name a class of expanded clone.

V gene: TRBV9
J gene: TRBJ1-3
clone size: many
D gene: -
CDR3 protein: CASSVVGTVSGNTIYF
CDR3 DNA: TGTGCCAGCAGCGTCGTCGGAACAGTCTCTGGAAACACCATATATTTT

V gene: TRBV24-1
J gene: TRBJ2-1
clone size: few
D gene: -
CDR3 protein: CATSDQGWEQFF
CDR3 DNA: TGTGCCACCAGTGATCAGGGTTGGGAGCAGTTCTTC

V gene: TRBV7-2
J gene: TRBJ2-7
clone size: many
D gene: TRBD1
CDR3 protein: CASSLVGTGQYF
CDR3 DNA: TGTGCCAGCAGCTTAGTAGGGACAGGGCAGTACTTC

V gene: TRBV28
J gene: TRBJ2-7
clone size: many
D gene: -
CDR3 protein: CASSMSGTYYEQYF
CDR3 DNA: TGTGCCAGCAGTATGTCCGGGACTTACTACGAGCAGTACTTC

V gene: TRBV19
J gene: TRBJ1-1
clone size: -
D gene: -
CDR3 protein: CASSLQGGIRNTEAFF
CDR3 DNA: TGTGCCAGTAGTCTACAGGGTGGGATACGGAACACTGAAGCTTTCTTT

V gene: TRBV11-2
J gene: TRBJ1-3
clone size: -
D gene: -
CDR3 protein: CASSLGGVSSGNTTYF
CDR3 DNA: TGTGCCAGCAGCTTAGGGGGAGTAAGCTCTGGAAACACCACATATTTT

V gene: TRBV5-1
J gene: TRBJ2-2
clone size: -
D gene: -
CDR3 protein: CASSPGASLNTGELFF
CDR3 DNA: TGCGCCAGCAGCCCCGGAGCTAGCTTGAACACCGGGGAGCTGTTTTTT

V gene: TRBV6-2/TRBV6-3
J gene: TRBJ1-5
clone size: many
D gene: TRBD1
CDR3 protein: CASSGTEHQPQHF
CDR3 DNA: TGTGCCAGCAGCGGGACAGAGCATCAGCCCCAGCATTTT

V gene: TRBV6-1
J gene: TRBJ2-7
clone size: many
D gene: TRBD2
CDR3 protein: CASSIGTSGEQYF
CDR3 DNA: TGTGCCAGCAGCATCGGGACTAGCGGCGAGCAGTACTTC

V gene: TRBV6-1
J gene: TRBJ1-2
clone size: -
D gene: -
CDR3 protein: CASIGQGIYRGYTF
CDR3 DNA: TGTGCCAGCATTGGGCAGGGTATTTATCGTGGCTACACCTTC

V gene: TRBV7-2
J gene: TRBJ2-7
clone size: few
D gene: -
CDR3 protein: CASSLRQGDPLSYEQYF
CDR3 DNA: TGTGCCAGCAGCTTGCGGCAGGGTGACCCACTCTCCTACGAGCAGTACTTC

V gene: TRBV5-6
J gene: TRBJ1-1
clone size: many
D gene: -
CDR3 protein: CASSPRGGLVNTEAFF
CDR3 DNA: TGTGCCAGCAGCCCTCGCGGAGGGCTGGTGAACACTGAAGCTTTCTTT

V gene: TRBV19
J gene: TRBJ1-1
clone size: -
D gene: TRBD1
CDR3 protein: CASSAGQGAAKTEAFF
CDR3 DNA: TGTGCCAGTAGTGCCGGACAGGGGGCCGCGAAAACTGAAGCTTTCTTT

V gene: TRBV7-2
J gene: TRBJ1-3
clone size: many
D gene: -
CDR3 protein: CASMRAPSGNTIYF
CDR3 DNA: TGTGCCAGCATGAGGGCCCCCTCTGGAAACACCATATATTTT

V gene: TRBV6-5
J gene: TRBJ2-7
clone size: many
D gene: TRBD1
CDR3 protein: CASSYSRTGDHYEQYF
CDR3 DNA: TGTGCCAGCAGTTACTCCCGGACAGGGGATCACTACGAGCAGTACTTC

V gene: TRBV19
J gene: TRBJ2-2
clone size: -
D gene: TRBD1
CDR3 protein: CASSTSRTGYSGELFF
CDR3 DNA: TGTGCCAGTAGTACCTCGAGGACAGGTTATTCCGGGGAGCTGTTTTTT

V gene: TRBV5-5
J gene: TRBJ2-5
clone size: few
D gene: TRBD2
CDR3 protein: CASSADGLAGDETQYF
CDR3 DNA: TGTGCCAGCAGCGCGGACGGACTAGCGGGAGATGAGACCCAGTACTTC

V gene: TRBV4-1
J gene: TRBJ1-2
clone size: few
D gene: -
CDR3 protein: CASSQDLGDFSGYTF
CDR3 DNA: TGCGCCAGCAGCCAAGATCTAGGGGACTTTTCGGGCTACACCTTC

V gene: TRBV11-2
J gene: TRBJ2-5
clone size: many
D gene: -
CDR3 protein: CASSFLGGKETQYF
CDR3 DNA: TGTGCCAGCAGCTTTCTGGGTGGGAAAGAGACCCAGTACTTC

V gene: TRBV3-1
J gene: TRBJ1-2
clone size: -
D gene: TRBD1
CDR3 protein: CASSQEWDRGGYTF
CDR3 DNA: TGTGCCAGCAGCCAAGAGTGGGACAGGGGAGGCTACACCTTC

V gene: TRBV11-2
J gene: TRBJ2-7
clone size: -
D gene: -
CDR3 protein: CASSSGRISHERYF
CDR3 DNA: TGTGCCAGCAGCTCGGGACGGATATCCCACGAGCGGTACTTC

V gene: TRBV20-1
J gene: TRBJ2-7
clone size: many
D gene: -
CDR3 protein: CSARIQGHLGYEQYF
CDR3 DNA: TGCAGTGCTAGGATACAGGGCCATTTAGGGTACGAGCAGTACTTC

V gene: TRBV18
J gene: TRBJ2-7
clone size: many
D gene: -
CDR3 protein: CASSANPGTYYEQYF
CDR3 DNA: TGTGCCAGCTCAGCAAACCCCGGGACATACTACGAGCAGTACTTC

V gene: TRBV28
J gene: TRBJ1-1
clone size: few
D gene: -
CDR3 protein: CASSLNLWGAFF
CDR3 DNA: TGTGCCAGCAGTTTAAACCTTTGGGGAGCTTTCTTT

V gene: TRBV11-1
J gene: TRBJ2-7
clone size: many
D gene: TRBD1
CDR3 protein: CASSSTTGDASYEQYF
CDR3 DNA: TGTGCCAGCAGCTCAACGACAGGGGATGCGTCCTACGAGCAGTACTTC

V gene: TRBV12-5
J gene: TRBJ1-5
clone size: many
D gene: -
CDR3 protein: CASGPGPIISNQPQHF
CDR3 DNA: TGTGCTAGTGGTCCAGGACCGATTATTAGCAATCAGCCCCAGCATTTT

V gene: TRBV6-1
J gene: TRBJ1-1
clone size: -
D gene: -
CDR3 protein: CASSEDWEYTEAFF
CDR3 DNA: TGTGCCAGCAGTGAAGATTGGGAGTACACTGAAGCTTTCTTT

V gene: TRBV7-8
J gene: TRBJ2-2
clone size: -
D gene: TRBD1
CDR3 protein: CASSSETGVGELFF
CDR3 DNA: TGTGCCAGCAGCTCGGAGACAGGGGTCGGGGAGCTGTTTTTT

V gene: TRBV28
J gene: TRBJ2-2
clone size: -
D gene: -
CDR3 protein: CASRQKLNTGELFF
CDR3 DNA: TGTGCCAGCAGACAGAAGCTAAACACCGGGGAGCTGTTTTTT

V gene: TRBV19
J gene: TRBJ2-5
clone size: many
D gene: -
CDR3 protein: CASSMGTNQETQYF
CDR3 DNA: TGTGCCAGTAGTATGGGGACAAATCAAGAGACCCAGTACTTC